This passage covers 15 T cell receptor beta chains from one sample sequenced in a study of OX40 agonist ivuxolimab in advanced cancers. Assay: immunoSEQ multiplex PCR; the TCRdb copy retains only in-frame clones and omits some. The repertoire holds 60,000 to 90,000 clones, with 88% as singletons. Sequenced here: CD4+ or CD8+ T cells sorted from blood, sampled in a trial of the OX40 agonist ivuxolimab. These receptors came from an adult with an advanced solid tumor such as melanoma, head and neck, liver or kidney cancer.

The J gene is TRBJ2-3, the V gene TRBV5-1; 10 bases align to TRBD2. Losses at the gene ends were 4 bases for V and 5 bases for J; bases not matched to a gene: 10. Germline values: CDR1 SGHRS, CDR2 YFSETQ. The CDR3 is made up of 16 amino acids. The CDR3 nucleotides read TGCGCCAGCAGCCCGTCCCTAGCGGGAGAAGGAGATACGCAGTATTTT. Amino acid sequence: CASSPSLAGEGDTQYF.

This chain connects TRBV10-1 to TRBJ1-4; a possible D gene is TRBD1 (6 bases). V lost 8 bases and J 3 bases, leaving 13 bases between the germline ends. The CDR3 totals 14 residues. Germline V gene lookup returns CDR1 WNHNN and CDR2 SYGVQD (reference sequence). This CDR3 reads CASHRAGANEKLFF. The CDR3 DNA reads as TGCGCCAGCCACAGGGCCGGGGCTAATGAAAAACTGTTTTTT.

The CDR3: CASRQISSYNEQFF. The CDR3 coding sequence is TGTGCCAGCCGGCAGATATCCTCCTACAATGAGCAGTTCTTC. The chain is built from TRBV2 and TRBJ2-1; D gene unclear. CDR1 and CDR2 from the germline V gene are SNHLY and FYNNEI. This CDR3 has 14 residues. V gave up 8 bases and J gave up 0 bases, with 11 bases separating them. Full variable domain (rest looked up from reference TRBV2 and TRBJ2-1): EPEVTQTPSHQVTQMGQEVILRCVPISNHLYFYWYRQILGQKVEFLVSFYNNEISEKSEIFDDQFSVERPDGSNFTLKIRSTKLEDSAMYFCASRQISSYNEQFFGPGTRLTVL.

The rearrangement links TRBV28 to TRBJ2-5; D is unresolved. Germline lookup yields CDR1 MDHEN and CDR2 SYDVKM. This CDR3 spans 14 amino acids. Trimming stripped 6 bases from V and 2 bases from J, with 13 bases between. The CDR3 sequence is CASSRPSFQETQYF. CDR3 nucleotide sequence: TGTGCCAGCAGCCGCCCTAGTTTTCAAGAGACCCAGTACTTC.

This clone was found once. CDR3 sequence (DNA): TGTGCCTGGAGTGTACACCTAAATGAAAAACTGTTTTTT. This codes for CAWSVHLNEKLFF. The chain recombines TRBV30 with TRBJ1-4; D gene uncertain. Germline CDR1 reads GTSNPN; CDR2 reads SVGIG (reference sequence). V was clipped by 0 bases and J by 5 bases, with 7 bases between them. CDR3 size: 13 residues.

The CDR3 region is CASSETSGGFTDTQYF. CDR3 DNA sequence: TGTGCCAGCAGTGAGACTAGCGGGGGGTTTACAGATACGCAGTATTTT. The rearrangement links TRBV6-1 to TRBJ2-3; 13 nucleotides line up with TRBD2. Looked up from germline, CDR1 is MNHNS and CDR2 is SASEGT. The V and J ends lost 3 bases and 3 bases, in that order; junction bases with no gene match: 3. The CDR3 totals 16 residues.

The CDR3 sequence: CASGRTGQETQYF. The CDR3 bases are TGTGCCAGCGGCCGGACAGGACAAGAGACCCAGTACTTC. J is TRBJ2-5 and V is TRBV2; 7 bases map to TRBD1. This CDR3 has 13 amino acids. Germline CDR1 is SNHLY and CDR2 is FYNNEI. The J segment lost 2 bases and the V segment lost 8 bases, leaving 5 bases of the junction unmatched.

V is TRBV2 and J is TRBJ1-3; D is unclear. Germline V gene lookup returns CDR1 SNHLY and CDR2 FYNNEI. Trimming cost V 6 bases and J 2 bases, with 5 bases left between them. The CDR3 is 12 amino acids. CDR3 in DNA: TGTGCCAGCAGGTTAACTGGAAACACCATATATTTT. This encodes CASRLTGNTIYF.

The chain couples TRBV5-1 to TRBJ2-5; a possible D gene is TRBD1 (6 bases). CDR1 is SGHRS, CDR2 YFSETQ, per germline. Trimming pared 4 bases from V and 5 bases from J, leaving 15 bases between. This CDR3 has 14 amino acids. CDR3 coding DNA: TGCGCCAGCAGCCACTTGGACAGATTGGAGACCCAGTACTTC. Residues: CASSHLDRLETQYF. Together with reference TRBV5-1 and TRBJ2-5, the CDR3 gives the full variable domain: KAGVTQTPRYLIKTRGQQVTLSCSPISGHRSVSWYQQTPGQGLQFLFEYFSETQRNKGNFPGRFSGRQFSNSRSEMNVSTLELGDSALYLCASSHLDRLETQYFGPGTRLLVL.

The chain combines TRBV12-2 with TRBJ1-1. TRBV12-2 corresponds to a pseudogene. The CDR3 is 14 residues long. This CDR3 reads CASRLKLTYTEAFF. CDR3 sequence (DNA): TGTGCAAGTCGCTTAAAGCTCACCTACACTGAAGCTTTCTTT.

The chain is built from TRBV7-8 and TRBJ2-7; TRBD1 might be the D (6 bases). The CDR3 runs to 13 residues. Germline V gene sequence: CDR1 SGHVS, CDR2 FQNEAQ. With 3 bases removed from V and 6 bases from J, the gap between germline ends came to 12 bases. The CDR3 DNA follows: TGTGCCAGCAGCTTCAACAGGGACACCGAGCAGTACTTC. It yields the protein CASSFNRDTEQYF.

The chain links TRBV25-1 to TRBJ2-7, with D unresolved. CDR3 size: 16 residues. V was pared by 0 bases and J by 0 bases, with 12 bases between. Looked up from germline, CDR1 is MGHDK and CDR2 is SYGVNS. The CDR3 nucleotides are TGTGCCAGCAGTGAATATGGCCGAACAGCCTCCTACGAGCAGTACTTC. This codes for CASSEYGRTASYEQYF.

There are a few counts of this clone. This chain connects TRBV7-6 to TRBJ2-3; 8 nucleotides align to TRBD2. Germline CDR1 SGHVS, CDR2 FNYEAQ. The CDR3 is made up of 16 amino acids. Losses at the gene ends were 5 bases for V and 3 bases for J; bases not matched to a gene: 10. The CDR3 sequence: CASSGGGGTRTDTQYF. CDR3 in DNA: TGTGCCAGCAGCGGTGGCGGGGGGACTCGGACAGATACGCAGTATTTT.

In DNA, the CDR3 is TGTGCCAGTAGTATAATTTCGGCGGGCAGGGGGAACCCAGCTAACTATGGCTACACCTTC. It codes for CASSIISAGRGNPANYGYTF. The chain uses TRBV19 and TRBJ1-2; 7 bases are a match to TRBD1. The CDR3 extends over 20 amino acids. CDR1 and CDR2 (germline): LNHDA, SQIVND (reference sequence). With 2 bases clipped from V and 0 bases from J, the junction kept 18 bases outside the gene matches.

This sequence joins TRBV28 and TRBJ2-5; perhaps TRBD2 as D (6 bases). CDR1 is MDHEN and CDR2 is SYDVKM in the germline V gene. Trimming cost V 7 bases and J 2 bases, with 20 bases left between them. The CDR3 is 16 residues long. The CDR3, as DNA: TGTGCCAGCACCTGGGGCGGGGCTAGGGCACAAGAGACCCAGTACTTC. Translating gives CASTWGGARAQETQYF.